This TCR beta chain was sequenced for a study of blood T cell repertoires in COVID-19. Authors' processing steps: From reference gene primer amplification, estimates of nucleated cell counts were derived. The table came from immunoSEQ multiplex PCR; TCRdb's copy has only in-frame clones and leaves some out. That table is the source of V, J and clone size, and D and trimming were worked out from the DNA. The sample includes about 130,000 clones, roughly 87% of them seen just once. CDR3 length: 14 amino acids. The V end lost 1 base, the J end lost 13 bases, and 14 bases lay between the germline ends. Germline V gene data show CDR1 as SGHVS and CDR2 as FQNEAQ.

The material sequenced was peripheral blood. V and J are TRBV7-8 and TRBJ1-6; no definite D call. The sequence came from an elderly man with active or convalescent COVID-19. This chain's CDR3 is CASSLERRGGPLHF. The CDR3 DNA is TGTGCCAGCAGCTTAGAGAGACGGGGTGGGCCCCTCCACTTT. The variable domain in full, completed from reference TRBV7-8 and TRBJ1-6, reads GAGVSQSPRYKVAKRGQDVALRCDPISGHVSLFWYQQALGQGPEFLTYFQNEAQLDKSGLPSDRFFAERPEGSVSTLKIQRTQQEDSAVYLCASSLERRGGPLHFGNGTRLTVT.